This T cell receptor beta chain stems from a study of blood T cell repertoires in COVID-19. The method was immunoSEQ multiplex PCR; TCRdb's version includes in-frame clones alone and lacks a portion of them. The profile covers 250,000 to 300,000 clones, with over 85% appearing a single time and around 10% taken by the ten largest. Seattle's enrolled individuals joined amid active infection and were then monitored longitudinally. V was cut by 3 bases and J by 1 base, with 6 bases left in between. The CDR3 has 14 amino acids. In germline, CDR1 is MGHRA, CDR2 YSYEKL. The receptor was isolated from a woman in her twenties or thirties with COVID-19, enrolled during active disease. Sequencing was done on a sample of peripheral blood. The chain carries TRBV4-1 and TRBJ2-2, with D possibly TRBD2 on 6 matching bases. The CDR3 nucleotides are TGCGCCAGCAGCCAGCGGGGGAACACCGGGGAGCTGTTTTTT. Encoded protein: CASSQRGNTGELFF.